In this sample, the clone carrying this T cell receptor beta chain turned up a few times. The repertoire was sequenced with immunoSEQ multiplex PCR; TCRdb's copy has only in-frame clones and lacks some. The top ten clones hold roughly 5% of a sample with roughly 330,000 clones, more than 70% of them seen once. The source of the sample is a study of blood T cell repertoires in COVID-19. Germline assignment: CDR1 LNHDA and CDR2 SQIVND (reference sequence). The ends lost 1 base at V and 0 bases at J; junction bases unmatched: 2. This CDR3 contains 16 residues. Recovery meant two consecutive negative NP/OP PCR tests, professional clearance, or resolved symptoms.

This chain connects TRBV19 to TRBJ1-3; TRBD1 aligns across 8 bases. The specimen sequenced was PBMCs or T cells enriched from blood (not recorded which). The sequence came from a woman aged 25 to 39 who had recovered from COVID-19. CDR3 nucleotides: TGTGCCAGTAGTATAGGGGACAGGCCCTCTGGAAACACCATATATTTT. Amino acids: CASSIGDRPSGNTIYF.